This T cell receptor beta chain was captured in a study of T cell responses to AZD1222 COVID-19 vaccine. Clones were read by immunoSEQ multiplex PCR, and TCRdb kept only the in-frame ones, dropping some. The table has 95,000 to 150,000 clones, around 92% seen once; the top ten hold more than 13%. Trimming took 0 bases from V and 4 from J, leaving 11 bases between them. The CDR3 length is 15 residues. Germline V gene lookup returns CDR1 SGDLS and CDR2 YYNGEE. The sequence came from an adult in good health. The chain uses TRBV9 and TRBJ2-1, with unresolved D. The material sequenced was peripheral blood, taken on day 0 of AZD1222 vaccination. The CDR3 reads CASSVGMGPYNEQFF. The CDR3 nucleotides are TGTGCCAGCAGCGTAGGGATGGGCCCTTACAATGAGCAGTTCTTC.